One T cell receptor (beta chain) is described in this entry. Its matching antigen is unknown. Germline CDR1 reads SGHAT; CDR2 reads FQNNGV. CDR3 size: 17 residues. V was shortened by 5 bases and J by 0 bases, with 14 bases between the two germline ends. This sample is drawn from a study of graft-versus-host responses after intestinal transplantation. Across the study: The transplants performed in recipients were multivisceral, liver-intestinal, or isolated intestinal. Points from the study as a whole: Graft-versus-host to host-versus-graft clonal ratios in allografts were high in patients with graft-donor T cell macrochimerism. Early declines in HvG clones that occurred post-transplant were associated with peak circulating GvH clone levels. Among recipient marrow samples, GvH clones were found; some appeared first in ileum or blood.

Profiled with immunoSEQ multiplex PCR; TCRdb holds only in-frame clones, not every one. The sample contains more than 100,000 clones, just under 95% of which appear only once. The source is a human donor who received an intestinal transplant. This chain connects TRBV11-2 to TRBJ2-6; perhaps TRBD1 as D (6 bases). The specimen comprised unstimulated CD4+ T cells sorted from spleen or lymph node cells, sampled before intestinal transplant. Here the CDR3 DNA reads TGTGCCAGCAGCACACGGGACACGGCCTCTGGGGCCAACGTCCTGACTTTC. Its protein is CASSTRDTASGANVLTF.